Following are 9 T cell receptor beta chains from one sample sequenced in a study of shared T cell receptors in the human thymus (dated by TCRdb to the early 2020s). Preparation of the library involved the immunoSEQ multiplex PCR assay. TCRdb took over this immuneACCESS table, retaining in-frame rearrangements with V and J assigned. Such tables are incomplete; in checked studies, under half of the missing clones stem from an unresolved V gene, and the remainder is unexplained. The sample table holds 550,000 to 800,000 clones, of which around 85% were seen once. The leading ten clones occupy about 0.011% of the sample. This sample was shared with a second study, whose subject was human thymus T cells.

The specimen was thymocytes. These receptor sequences come from a girl under two years old with a congenital heart defect. Donor details come from another sample of the same person, matched by shared clones.

The CDR3 DNA reads as TGTGCCTGCAGAGGGGGAACTAATGAAAAACTGTTTTTT. The encoded protein is CACRGGTNEKLFF. The genes are TRBV30 and TRBJ1-4, with D possibly TRBD1 on 6 matching bases. This CDR3 spans 13 amino acids. Germline V gene data show CDR1 as GTSNPN and CDR2 as SVGIG (reference sequence). The V and J ends lost 6 bases and 1 base respectively, with 9 bases between them. The full variable domain, its missing parts supplied by reference TRBV30 and TRBJ1-4, is SQTIHQWPATLVQPVGSPLSLECTVEGTSNPNLYWYRQAAGRGLQLLFYSVGIGQISSEVPQNLSASRPQDRQFILSSKKLLLSDSGFYLCACRGGTNEKLFFGSGTQLSVL.

This clone was seen a handful of times. The gene calls are TRBV27 and TRBJ2-3; 7 nucleotides match TRBD2. Germline-derived CDR1 and CDR2 are MNHEY and SMNVEV (reference sequence). Trimming at V came to 3 bases and at J to 2 bases, leaving 8 bases not matched to a gene. The CDR3 runs 16 residues. CDR3 nucleotide sequence: TGTGCCAGCAGTTTCGAGGGCGGGGGTAACACAGATACGCAGTATTTT. Its translation is CASSFEGGGNTDTQYF.

The chain is built from TRBV5-6 and TRBJ2-7, with 12 bases identical to TRBD2. CDR1 and CDR2 from the germline V gene are SGHDT and YYEEEE. The CDR3 covers 16 residues. Germline trimming cut 5 bases from V and 4 bases from J; bases unmatched to any gene: 10. DNA of the CDR3: TGTGCCAGCAGACGGAAGACTAGCGGGGGATTTTACGAGCAGTACTTC. It is translated as CASRRKTSGGFYEQYF.

The V gene is TRBV7-9, the J gene TRBJ1-4, with 7 positions matching TRBD1. The length of the CDR3 is 15 residues. CDR1 SEHNR and CDR2 FQNEAQ come from the germline V gene (reference sequence). With V trimmed by 6 bases and J by 7 bases, 11 bases remained unmatched. Here the CDR3 reads CASRPQTGRIEKLFF. CDR3 nucleotides: TGTGCCAGCAGACCGCAGACAGGGAGGATTGAAAAACTGTTTTTT.

V and J are TRBV6-1 and TRBJ1-5; the D gene is possibly TRBD1 (5 bases). The CDR3 length is 14 residues. Per the germline V gene, CDR1 is MNHNS and CDR2 is SASEGT. The V gene lost 7 bases and the J gene lost 9 bases, with 19 bases spanning the gap. The DNA for the CDR3 is TGTGCCAGCATCACGGGAGGGGCCCGAGGGCCCCAGCATTTT. It specifies CASITGGARGPQHF.

J is TRBJ1-3 and V is TRBV6-1; 10 bases map to TRBD1. Germline V gene data show CDR1 as MNHNS and CDR2 as SASEGT. CDR3 length equals 21 residues. Unmatched junction bases numbered 17, after V lost 2 bases and J lost 1 base. The CDR3 region has the DNA TGTGCCAGCAGTGAAATGTTATCGGGGACAGGGGAGATTGGATCTGGAAACACCATATATTTT. It specifies CASSEMLSGTGEIGSGNTIYF.

This clone is a singleton in its sample. This chain uses TRBV7-9 with TRBJ1-5, with 9 bases aligning to TRBD1. Germline V gene sequence: CDR1 SEHNR, CDR2 FQNEAQ (reference sequence). This CDR3 is 14 amino acids long. V lost 1 base, J lost 5 bases, and 0 bases stayed unmatched. CDR3 in DNA: TGTGCCAGCAGCTTAGACAGGGGGCATCAGCCCCAGCATTTT. It specifies CASSLDRGHQPQHF.

The rearrangement uses TRBV4-1 and TRBJ1-2; 9 positions match TRBD1. V dropped 0 bases and J dropped 4; count of bases not matched to a gene: 12. Germline lookup yields CDR1 MGHRA and CDR2 YSYEKL. The CDR3 spans 18 residues. CDR3 DNA: TGCGCCAGCAGCCAAGACAAAGACAGGACAGGGGATGGCTATGGCTACACCTTC. Amino acids: CASSQDKDRTGDGYGYTF.

A few counts support this clone. This rearrangement joins TRBV5-1 to TRBJ2-3, with TRBD1 matching 7 bases. This CDR3 region has 15 residues. Per the germline V gene, CDR1 is SGHRS and CDR2 is YFSETQ. The V segment lost 4 bases and the J segment 6 bases; nucleotides outside the gene matches: 11. CDR3 coding DNA: TGCGCCAGCAGCCCGGACAGGCGGGTGAGGGATACGCAGTATTTT. Translated: CASSPDRRVRDTQYF.